The rows below give T cell receptor beta chains drawn from one sample of a study of OX40 agonist ivuxolimab in advanced cancers. The data were produced by immunoSEQ multiplex PCR, yet TCRdb's version contains in-frame clones alone and is incomplete. The sample has some 57,000 clones; about 89% are singletons. The input for sequencing was CD4+ or CD8+ T cells sorted from blood, taken in a trial of the OX40 agonist ivuxolimab. The receptor source for this set is an adult with an advanced solid tumor such as melanoma, head and neck, liver or kidney cancer. CDR3s include the opening cysteine and the closing phenylalanine or tryptophan. D genes are given only for firm matches. Clone size appears in some rows only: once, few, many, or a class for an expanded clone.

j_call clone_size v_call d_call cdr3_nt cdr3_aa
TRBJ2-2 NA TRBV6-1 TRBD1 TGTGCCAGCTGTTCGGACAGGGCATCCGGGGAGCTGTTTTTT CASCSDRASGELFF
TRBJ1-2 NA TRBV14 TRBD1 TGTGCCAGCAGCCCGGGACAGTCTCAACTTCTCTATGGCTACACCTTC CASSPGQSQLLYGYTF
TRBJ2-2 NA TRBV19 NA TGTGCCAGTAGTATAGCTCTCAGGGCTCCCGAAGGGACCGGGGAGCTGTTTTTT CASSIALRAPEGTGELFF
TRBJ2-3 NA TRBV5-5 TRBD1 TGTGCCAGCAGCTGGACAGGTGTCCAGGAAGATACGCAGTATTTT CASSWTGVQEDTQYF
TRBJ2-7 NA TRBV18 NA TGTGCCAGCTCTCCCCCACAGACAAGTAACTACGAGCAGTACTTC CASSPPQTSNYEQYF
TRBJ2-3 NA TRBV5-4 NA TGTGCCAGCAGCTTGGAACCGGGCACAGATACGCAGTATTTT CASSLEPGTDTQYF
TRBJ1-2 NA TRBV19 NA TGTGCCAGTAGTATGTACGAGGGGGGCTACACCTTC CASSMYEGGYTF
TRBJ2-3 few TRBV2 NA TGTGCCAGCAGTGAATTGGCCCGCACAGATACGCAGTATTTT CASSELARTDTQYF
TRBJ2-2 NA TRBV27 TRBD2 TGTGCCAGCAGTTATGGGGGGGAGACCGGGGAGCTGTTTTTT CASSYGGETGELFF
TRBJ1-2 once TRBV6-1 NA TGTGCCAGCAGTGAAGCCATAGAGGATGGCTACACCTTC CASSEAIEDGYTF
TRBJ1-2 NA TRBV27 NA TGTGCCAGCAGGGGAATCCTTGGCTACACCTTC CASRGILGYTF
TRBJ1-1 NA TRBV6-5 NA TGTGCCAGCACCCGAGGGGGGGCTGAAGCTTTCTTT CASTRGGAEAFF
TRBJ2-1 NA TRBV19 NA TGTGCCAGTAGTATGGAGAGTTCGAATGAGCAGTTCTTC CASSMESSNEQFF
TRBJ2-2 NA TRBV27 TRBD1 TGTGCCAGCAGTTTATCGCTAGGGGGCTGGGAGCTGTTTTTT CASSLSLGGWELFF
TRBJ2-3 NA TRBV28 NA TGTGCCAGCAGGACTGTTTGGGGCACAGATACGCAGTATTTT CASRTVWGTDTQYF
TRBJ2-7 NA TRBV15 TRBD1 TGTGCCACCAGGCGACCGGGACAGGGTTCCTACGAGCAGTACTTC CATRRPGQGSYEQYF
TRBJ1-2 NA TRBV23-1 TRBD1 TGCGCCGCCTTGCAGGGGGCTTTGGACTATGGCTACACCTTC CAALQGALDYGYTF
TRBJ1-5 few TRBV7-8 NA TGTGCCAGCAGCCCAAGACTGCCCGGTCAGCCCCAGCATTTT CASSPRLPGQPQHF
TRBJ2-4 NA TRBV5-6 NA TGTGCCAGCAGCTTTTCCCGAAACATTCAGTACTTC CASSFSRNIQYF
TRBJ1-1 NA TRBV13 NA TGTGCCAGCAGCGCCCCGGACTCAGGGACCTCTGAAGCTTTCTTT CASSAPDSGTSEAFF
TRBJ1-1 NA TRBV29-1 TRBD1 TGCAGCGTTAAGACAGGGCCGAACACTGAAGCTTTCTTT CSVKTGPNTEAFF
TRBJ2-7 NA TRBV18 NA TGTGCCAGCTCACCAATGATGACGAGAGACGAGCAGTACTTC CASSPMMTRDEQYF
TRBJ2-1 NA TRBV7-2 NA TGTGCCAGCAGCCCCGGTACCGGCCACAATGAGCAGTTCTTC CASSPGTGHNEQFF
TRBJ2-6 NA TRBV9 NA TGTGCCAGCAGCGAATCCCTCAGGCGCTCTGGGGCCAACGTCCTGACTTTC CASSESLRRSGANVLTF
TRBJ2-3 NA TRBV4-3 NA TGCGCCAGCAGCCAAGCATGGATAAGGACCACAGATACGCAGTATTTT CASSQAWIRTTDTQYF
TRBJ2-3 NA TRBV6-6 NA TGTGCCAGCAGTTACTGGGATACGCAGTATTTT CASSYWDTQYF
TRBJ1-4 NA TRBV14 TRBD1 TGTGCCAGCAGCCACTCGACAGGGTACGAAAAACTGTTTTTT CASSHSTGYEKLFF
TRBJ2-2 NA TRBV4-3 NA TGCGCCAGCAGCCAAGAATTAGGCCGTTGGGAGCTGTTTTTT CASSQELGRWELFF
TRBJ2-7 NA TRBV11-3 TRBD2 TGTGCCAGCAGCTTAAGGAGCGGGAGGGCCTACGAGCAGTACTTC CASSLRSGRAYEQYF
TRBJ1-5 NA TRBV19 NA TGTGCCAGTGGTCCCGACGGAAGGCGCAATCAGCCCCAGCATTTT CASGPDGRRNQPQHF
TRBJ2-3 once TRBV2 TRBD2 TGTGCCAGCAGTGAGCTAGCGGGAGGAGATACGCAGTATTTT CASSELAGGDTQYF
TRBJ1-1 NA TRBV30 NA TGTGCCTGGAATGCCCTACCTCGTGAAGCTTTCTTT CAWNALPREAFF
TRBJ1-1 NA TRBV19 NA TGTGCCAGTAGTCCCCTCCCGGGGGGCCTAGACACTGAAGCTTTCTTT CASSPLPGGLDTEAFF
TRBJ2-1 NA TRBV18 TRBD2 TGTGCCAGCTCGCTAGGACTAGCGGGAGGCAATGAGCAGTTCTTC CASSLGLAGGNEQFF
TRBJ2-1 NA TRBV7-9 NA TGTGCCAGCAGCCCCCAGGGGTCCGCTACGTTCTTC CASSPQGSATFF